These T cell receptor beta chains were read from a single sample in a study of T cell responses to AZD1222 COVID-19 vaccine. TCRdb keeps only in-frame clones here, not all; method: immunoSEQ multiplex PCR. Of 150,000 to 200,000 clones in the sample, roughly nine tenths were seen once. The sequencing used peripheral blood, collected on day 0 of AZD1222 vaccination. The receptors were gathered from an adult in good health. CDR3s include the opening cysteine and the closing phenylalanine or tryptophan. D genes are given only for firm matches. Some rows have no size entry. The others give once, few or many, or a class for an expanded clone.

clone size	V gene	D gene	J gene	CDR3 DNA	CDR3 protein
NA	TRBV6-1	NA	TRBJ1-1	TGTGCCAGCAGTGATTTGGGGGCCGCGACGGGCACTGAAGCTTTCTTT	CASSDLGAATGTEAFF
few	TRBV4-2	TRBD1	TRBJ1-1	TGTGCCAGCAGCCAGGTCGGACAGGGGTATTTGGTAGCTTTCTTT	CASSQVGQGYLVAFF
NA	TRBV5-1	NA	TRBJ1-6	TGCGCCAGCAGCTTCCCGGGACACGAAAATTCACCCCTCCACTTT	CASSFPGHENSPLHF
NA	TRBV5-4	TRBD1	TRBJ1-2	TGTGCCAGCAGCCCGGACAGGGCGGATGGCTACACCTTC	CASSPDRADGYTF
NA	TRBV19	NA	TRBJ1-2	TGTGCCAGTAGTATGAGCATAGCGCAAGGAAACTATGGCTACACCTTC	CASSMSIAQGNYGYTF
NA	TRBV30	TRBD1	TRBJ1-2	TGTGCCTGGAGTGAGCAGTACAGGGGGGGAAGGTACACCTTC	CAWSEQYRGGRYTF
NA	TRBV6-1	NA	TRBJ1-5	TGTGCCAGCAGTGAATTTCAGGGGAGCAATCAGCCCCAGCATTTT	CASSEFQGSNQPQHF
NA	TRBV6-5	NA	TRBJ2-7	TGTGCCAGCAGCAACGTAGGGGTATACGAGCAGTACTTC	CASSNVGVYEQYF
NA	TRBV5-6	NA	TRBJ1-1	TGTGCCAGCAGCGGTCCTCGGGGGGAAGTGGACACTGAAGCTTTCTTT	CASSGPRGEVDTEAFF
NA	TRBV9	NA	TRBJ1-6	TGTGCCAGCAGCCTTAGGCGGGGGGCTGATTCACCCCTCCACTTT	CASSLRRGADSPLHF
NA	TRBV4-1	NA	TRBJ2-7	TGCGCCAGCAGCCAAGTGTGGGCTGGAAGCTCCTACGAGCAGTACTTC	CASSQVWAGSSYEQYF
NA	TRBV28	NA	TRBJ2-7	TGTGCCAGCAGTTTGCGGGGCGGGGAGCAGTACTTC	CASSLRGGEQYF
NA	TRBV29-1	NA	TRBJ2-1	TGCAGCGTTGGCGACTGGGGACATTACAATGAGCAGTTCTTC	CSVGDWGHYNEQFF
NA	TRBV4-1	TRBD2	TRBJ2-2	TGCGCCAGCAGCCAAGCCCCTATCCGGACTAGCGGAGTTACCGGGGAGCTGTTTTTT	CASSQAPIRTSGVTGELFF
NA	TRBV7-2	NA	TRBJ1-6	TGTGCCAGCAGCTTAGTGGGGGGGCCTAATTCACCCCTCCACTTT	CASSLVGGPNSPLHF
NA	TRBV28	TRBD1	TRBJ1-1	TGTGCCAGCAGTTGGGGGGACAGGGAGGCGAACACTGAAGCTTTCTTT	CASSWGDREANTEAFF
NA	TRBV6-1	NA	TRBJ2-7	TGTGCCAGCAGTGAAGCGGCGGGTAGTCTAACGCAGTACTTC	CASSEAAGSLTQYF
NA	TRBV19	NA	TRBJ1-2	TGTGCCAGTAGTATAACAAACAACGCCGTCTATGGCTACACCTTC	CASSITNNAVYGYTF
NA	TRBV30	NA	TRBJ1-6	TGTGCCTACAACAGGGATCAGGCTTCACCCCTCCACTTT	CAYNRDQASPLHF
NA	TRBV5-8	NA	TRBJ1-5	TGTGCCAGCAGCTTGGAACGGATTCATGGCAATCAGCCCCAGCATTTT	CASSLERIHGNQPQHF
NA	TRBV5-3	NA	TRBJ2-2	TGTGCCAGAAGCCTTTATCTTATACCCGCCCCCGGGGAGCTGTTTTTT	CARSLYLIPAPGELFF
NA	TRBV5-4	TRBD1	TRBJ2-7	TGTGCCAGCAGCCCGACAGGGGGCGCGGACTACGAGCAGTACTTC	CASSPTGGADYEQYF
NA	TRBV9	NA	TRBJ2-5	TGTGCCAGCAGCGTATCTAGCCGGGAGACCCAGTACTTC	CASSVSSRETQYF
once	TRBV2	NA	TRBJ1-5	TGTGCCAGCAGTCCCTTGGGAGGCAATCAGCCCCAGCATTTT	CASSPLGGNQPQHF
NA	TRBV7-6	TRBD1	TRBJ1-4	TGTGCCAGCAGCCCTAGGACAGGGATGGGGGAAAAACTGTTTTTT	CASSPRTGMGEKLFF
NA	TRBV6-5	NA	TRBJ2-1	TGTGCCAGCAGTTACTCGAATCGAGCCAGCAATGAGCAGTTCTTC	CASSYSNRASNEQFF
once	TRBV18	NA	TRBJ1-5	TGTGCCAGCTCACCCGGGGTGGGGAATTCCAATCAGCCCCAGCATTTT	CASSPGVGNSNQPQHF
NA	TRBV28	NA	TRBJ1-1	TGTGCCAGCAGTTTATTCTTGGCCGCTGAAGCTTTCTTT	CASSLFLAAEAFF
NA	TRBV14	NA	TRBJ2-1	TGTGCCAGCAGCCTATCTGGACTACCGCCGTACAATGAGCAGTTCTTC	CASSLSGLPPYNEQFF
once	TRBV5-4	NA	TRBJ1-1	TGTGCCAGCAGCTCGACAGCTAACACTGAAGCTTTCTTT	CASSSTANTEAFF
once	TRBV30	NA	TRBJ2-1	TGTGCCTGGAGCCAACCGGGACTCGGGCAGCAGTTCTTC	CAWSQPGLGQQFF
NA	TRBV3-1/TRBV3-2	NA	TRBJ1-1	TGTGCCAGCAGCCAAGTCCCAGGGCGCACTGAAGCTTTCTTT	CASSQVPGRTEAFF
NA	TRBV3-1/TRBV3-2	TRBD2	TRBJ2-7	TGTGCCAGCAGCCAAGATCTTACGGCGGGAGGGAGGTACGGACAGTACTTC	CASSQDLTAGGRYGQYF
NA	TRBV5-6	NA	TRBJ1-1	TGTGCCAGCAGCCTAAACTGGGACACTGAAGCTTTCTTT	CASSLNWDTEAFF
NA	TRBV12-3/TRBV12-4	NA	TRBJ1-1	TGTGCCAGCAGTTTATACATGAACACTGAAGCTTTCTTT	CASSLYMNTEAFF
NA	TRBV6-1	NA	TRBJ2-4	TGTGCCAGCAGTGAAGCGCAGGGGCTAGCCAAAAACATTCAGTACTTC	CASSEAQGLAKNIQYF
once	TRBV27	TRBD2	TRBJ2-7	TGTGCCAGCAGCCTGAAGCGGGAGCCTTCCTACGAGCAGTACTTC	CASSLKREPSYEQYF
few	TRBV6-6	NA	TRBJ1-6	TGTGCCAGCAGTCGAGGGGTCCGCGCGGATAATTCACCCCTCCACTTT	CASSRGVRADNSPLHF
once	TRBV15	NA	TRBJ2-1	TGTGCCACCAGCAGAGAGAATACGCATGAGCAGTTCTTC	CATSRENTHEQFF
NA	TRBV9	NA	TRBJ1-3	TGTGCCAGCAGCCCTCGTCTGAGCTCTGGAAACACCATATATTTT	CASSPRLSSGNTIYF
NA	TRBV5-1	TRBD1	TRBJ1-1	TGCGCCAGCAGCTCGAGGGACAGGGGGAACACTGAAGCTTTCTTT	CASSSRDRGNTEAFF